Each of the 22 T cell receptor beta chains below was sequenced from the same sample in a study of human T cells and chemical hapten exposure (dated by TCRdb to about 2021). Library creation used RACE. For sequencing, a NextSeq 500 was employed. TCRdb took the public reads, trimmed them with fastp at Q25, ran MiXCR for clone calling and kept in-frame beta chains. Every distinct CDR3 protein forms one entry, paired with its most common genes and DNA. This sample is represented by around 180,000 distinct CDR3 sequences; 30% of them were singletons. Of the sample, about 2.7% falls within the top ten clones. According to the study, the label for this sample's time point signals: pre-sensitization, week 0. Explained via the paper, the treatment or condition label denotes: therapeutic diphenylcyclopropenone sensitization with weekly scalp DPC. Sequencing used whole blood, obtained in connection with sensitization to the hapten diphenylcyclopropenone (DPC). These receptors all come from a woman aged 30 to 39 with alopecia areata. Some clones in this sample may be carry-over from other donors' samples.

This clonotype was observed a handful of times. This rearrangement joins TRBV5-6 to TRBJ2-1; possible D gene TRBD2, 6 bases. V was clipped by 7 bases and J by 8 bases, with 19 bases between them. Germline V gives CDR1 SGHDT, CDR2 YYEEEE. The CDR3 sequence is 14 residues long. The CDR3 loop reads CASRPGLSSHEQFF. In DNA form, the CDR3 reads TGTGCCAGCCGTCCGGGACTCTCTTCCCATGAGCAGTTCTTC.

This clonotype was seen more than once but under ten times. Germline is not matched at one junction end, which may reflect a read error. The chain links TRBV11-2 to TRBJ1-1; possible D gene TRBD1, 5 bases. Germline CDR1 is SGHAT and CDR2 is FQNNGV. This CDR3 spans 15 amino acids. Here the CDR3 DNA reads TGTGCTAGCAGCTTAGGGGCCCGTGTGAACACTGAAGCTTTCTTT. Protein product: CASSLGARVNTEAFF.

The CDR3 spells CAIRAVQGSHNEQFF. The CDR3 nucleotides are TGTGCCATCCGGGCAGTGCAGGGGTCCCACAATGAGCAGTTCTTC. This chain joins TRBV10-3 and TRBJ2-1; maybe TRBD1 (6 bases). V dropped 8 bases and J dropped 5 bases, with 19 bases sitting between them. The CDR3 covers 15 residues. The germline V gene encodes CDR1 ENHRY and CDR2 SYGVKD.

The chain joins TRBV18 to TRBJ2-1, with 8 bases fitting TRBD2. The CDR3 totals 14 residues. Germline CDR1 reads KGHSH; CDR2 reads LQKENI. The V gene end was trimmed by 4 bases and the J gene end by 6 bases; junction bases not matched to a gene: 5. CDR3 residues: CASSLSTSVNEQFF. The CDR3 DNA sequence: TGTGCCAGCTCACTATCGACTAGCGTCAATGAGCAGTTCTTC.

This clonotype was picked up a small number of times. The chain employs TRBV2 and TRBJ2-3; no definite D call. V lost 7 bases and J lost 4, with 12 bases in between. CDR1 SNHLY and CDR2 FYNNEI come from the germline V gene. The CDR3 covers 13 residues. The CDR3 nucleotides read TGTGCCAGCACAAGAACTGGGGCAGATACGCAGTATTTT. This gives the protein CASTRTGADTQYF. Full variable domain (rest looked up from reference TRBV2 and TRBJ2-3): EPEVTQTPSHQVTQMGQEVILRCVPISNHLYFYWYRQILGQKVEFLVSFYNNEISEKSEIFDDQFSVERPDGSNFTLKIRSTKLEDSAMYFCASTRTGADTQYFGPGTRLTVL.

This clonotype appeared a few times. The chain recombines TRBV28 with TRBJ2-7, with 7 bases aligning to TRBD2. Looked up from germline, CDR1 is MDHEN and CDR2 is SYDVKM. V shed 3 bases and J 3 bases; nucleotides not matched to a gene: 8. The CDR3 is 15 amino acids. In DNA form, the CDR3 reads TGTGCCAGCAGTTTGGGCGGGAGCATGGTCTACGAGCAGTACTTC. It encodes CASSLGGSMVYEQYF.

The sample holds many counts of this clonotype. V usage is TRBV20-1 and J usage is TRBJ2-5; D might be TRBD2 (7 bases). The CDR3 has 12 residues. Looked up from germline, CDR1 is DFQATT and CDR2 is SNEGSKA (reference sequence). The CDR3 sequence is CSLGGVQETQYF. The CDR3 nucleotides read TGCAGCTTAGGGGGGGTACAAGAGACCCAGTACTTC.

This rearrangement joins TRBV3-1 to TRBJ2-7; maybe TRBD2 (6 bases). Between the trimmed V and J ends, which lost 1 base and 6 bases, there was a span of 13 bases. Germline assignment: CDR1 LGHDT and CDR2 YNNKEL (reference sequence). The CDR3 consists of 14 residues. CDR3 sequence reads: CASSQAVRESEQYF. The CDR3 bases are TGTGCCAGCAGCCAAGCAGTTCGGGAGAGCGAGCAGTACTTC.

This clonotype came up a few times. J is TRBJ2-3 and V is TRBV2; 9 nucleotides align to TRBD2. The CDR3 covers 15 residues. Looked up from germline, CDR1 is SNHLY and CDR2 is FYNNEI. V gave up 8 bases and J gave up 5 bases; unmatched junction bases: 11. CDR3 nucleotides: TGTGCCAGCCCCAGGGGCGGGGGGGCCAGAGATACGCAGTATTTT. Residues: CASPRGGGARDTQYF. The full variable domain, completed using reference TRBV2 and TRBJ2-3, is EPEVTQTPSHQVTQMGQEVILRCVPISNHLYFYWYRQILGQKVEFLVSFYNNEISEKSEIFDDQFSVERPDGSNFTLKIRSTKLEDSAMYFCASPRGGGARDTQYFGPGTRLTVL.

The chain has TRBV29-1 and TRBJ1-1, with 7 bases matching TRBD1. This CDR3 has 14 amino acids. Germline CDR1 and CDR2: SQVTM and ANQGSEA. Trimming took 4 bases from V and 3 from J; bases not matched to a gene: 8. CDR3 nucleotide sequence: TGCAGCGTTGTCAGACAGGGTCGGGACACTGAAGCTTTCTTT. Amino acid sequence: CSVVRQGRDTEAFF.

This clonotype was seen a single time. The chain recombines TRBV29-1 with TRBJ2-3; 7 bases fit TRBD2. The trim removed 8 bases at V and 6 bases at J, leaving 11 bases unmatched. This CDR3 has 13 residues. In germline, CDR1 is SQVTM, CDR2 ANQGSEA. The CDR3 DNA is TGCAGCTCCCGGAGCGGGACGGGGGATACGCAGTATTTT. Encoded protein: CSSRSGTGDTQYF.

This clonotype was seen a handful of times. This sequence joins TRBV7-2 and TRBJ2-3; D gene unclear. From germline, CDR1 is SGHTA and CDR2 FQGNSA. Trimming shortened V by 3 bases and J by 5 bases, and 6 bases separated the two germline ends. The CDR3 runs 12 residues. CDR3 sequence (DNA): TGTGCCAGCAGCTTTAGATTAGATACGCAGTATTTT. Its protein is CASSFRLDTQYF.

This clonotype was counted a single time. This chain connects TRBV28 to TRBJ2-3; D might be TRBD2 (6 bases). Germline-derived CDR1 and CDR2 are MDHEN and SYDVKM. This CDR3 has 15 amino acids. V shed 8 bases and J shed 6 bases, with 21 bases lying between them. CDR3 protein: CASYEAGRASDTQYF. In DNA, the CDR3 is TGTGCCAGCTACGAAGCGGGCAGGGCCTCGGATACGCAGTATTTT. The full variable domain, in which reference TRBV28 and TRBJ2-3 provide the parts outside the CDR3, is DVKVTQSSRYLVKRTGEKVFLECVQDMDHENMFWYRQDPGLGLRLIYFSYDVKMKEKGDIPEGYSVSREKKERFSLILESASTNQTSMYLCASYEAGRASDTQYFGPGTRLTVL.

The chain has TRBV10-3 and TRBJ1-5; a possible D gene is TRBD1 (5 bases). Per the germline V gene, CDR1 is ENHRY and CDR2 is SYGVKD. The CDR3 runs to 13 residues. V gave up 6 bases and J gave up 5 bases, with 11 bases separating them. CDR3 protein: CAIRGDLHQPQHF. In DNA, the CDR3 is TGTGCCATCAGGGGGGACCTGCATCAGCCCCAGCATTTT.

The J gene is TRBJ2-5, the V gene TRBV6-2 or TRBV6-3; weak D call: TRBD2 (6 bases). There are 14 residues in the CDR3. With 5 bases removed from V and 5 bases from J, the gap between germline ends came to 15 bases. Germline V gene data show CDR1 as MNHEY and CDR2 as SVGEGT. CDR3 region: CASSPTYAGETQYF. As DNA, the CDR3 is TGTGCCAGCAGTCCCACGTATGCGGGGGAGACCCAGTACTTC.

The rearrangement joins TRBV5-6 to TRBJ2-2, with 10 bases aligning to TRBD2. There are 14 residues in the CDR3. CDR1 is SGHDT, CDR2 YYEEEE, per germline. V shed 4 bases, J shed 7 bases, and the junction held 4 bases outside the gene matches. The CDR3 region has the DNA TGTGCCAGCAGCCCAGCGGGAGGGCACGGGGAGCTGTTTTTT. It specifies CASSPAGGHGELFF.

The chain has TRBV29-1 and TRBJ1-1, with D possibly matching TRBD1 (6 bases). The CDR3 is 13 residues long. Per the germline V gene, CDR1 is SQVTM and CDR2 is ANQGSEA. The V end lost 3 bases, the J end lost 8 bases, and 16 bases lay between the germline ends. CDR3 protein: CSVDPGAREEAFF. CDR3 coding DNA: TGCAGCGTTGACCCGGGGGCCAGAGAAGAAGCTTTCTTT.

The genes are TRBV28 and TRBJ1-2; the match to TRBD1 covers 7 bases. This CDR3 region has 12 residues. Trimming cost V 8 bases and J 5 bases; bases outside gene matches: 5. CDR1 is MDHEN and CDR2 is SYDVKM in the germline V gene. The CDR3 is CASGDSSYGYTF. CDR3 in DNA: TGTGCCAGCGGGGACAGCAGTTATGGCTACACCTTC.

The CDR3 DNA sequence: TGTGCCAGTAGCAAACTAGCGGGGGCCGCTATCGATACGCAGTATTTT. Amino acid sequence: CASSKLAGAAIDTQYF. V and J are TRBV19 and TRBJ2-3, with 11 bases identical to TRBD2. V lost 6 bases and J lost 6; bases outside the gene matches: 11. Per the germline V gene, CDR1 is LNHDA and CDR2 is SQIVND (reference sequence). The CDR3 is 16 amino acids.

This clonotype was seen many times. The chain combines TRBV5-1 with TRBJ2-2; D is ambiguous. CDR1 is SGHRS, CDR2 YFSETQ, per germline. Trimming took off 1 base at V and 2 bases at J, with 9 bases between the two ends. CDR3 length equals 15 residues. The CDR3 reads CASSLRESNTGELFF. CDR3 nucleotide sequence: TGCGCCAGCAGCTTGAGGGAAAGTAACACCGGGGAGCTGTTTTTT.

The chain carries TRBV9 and TRBJ1-6, with a weak D call TRBD1 (6 bases). Trimming pared 1 base from V and 6 bases from J, leaving 17 bases between. Germline values: CDR1 SGDLS, CDR2 YYNGEE. CDR3 length equals 17 residues. In DNA, the CDR3 is TGTGCCAGCAGCGTATTTGATACAGGGAGGTTTAATTCACCCCTCCACTTT. Translating gives CASSVFDTGRFNSPLHF.

This clonotype was picked up a small number of times. The chain joins TRBV15 to TRBJ2-5; 7 nucleotides line up with TRBD1. This CDR3 is built from 15 residues. Trimming removed 0 bases from V and 8 bases from J; junction bases left unmatched: 9. CDR1 and CDR2 from the germline V gene are LNHNV and YYDKDF (reference sequence). The CDR3 protein is CATSRDRDSERTQYF. CDR3 bases: TGTGCCACCAGCAGAGATCGGGACAGCGAGAGAACCCAGTACTTC. Full variable domain (remainder filled in from reference TRBV15 and TRBJ2-5): DAMVIQNPRYQVTQFGKPVTLSCSQTLNHNVMYWYQQKSSQAPKLLFHYYDKDFNNEADTPDNFQSRRPNTSFCFLDIRSPGLGDTAMYLCATSRDRDSERTQYFGPGTRLLVL.